A selection of T cell receptor beta chains follows, all from one sample in a study of cytomegalovirus exposure and HLA in healthy donors. Profiling relied on immunoSEQ multiplex PCR, and the TCRdb table lists in-frame clones only, not all of them. The table records 85,000 to 110,000 clones, 79% of them present only once. The specimen sequenced was PBMCs. The receptors stem from a man aged 50 to 60 in good health and CMV-seropositive. Each CDR3 is given with its conserved first and last residue. The D gene is left open where the match is weak. A clone size is listed for some rows: how often the clone was seen (once, few, many), or a class if it is expanded.

clone size,J gene,V gene,D gene,CDR3 protein,CDR3 DNA
.,TRBJ2-1,TRBV5-1,TRBD1,CASSLAGGQGKFF,TGCGCCAGCAGCTTGGCTGGGGGACAGGGAAAGTTCTTC
.,TRBJ1-3,TRBV6-1,.,CASSGRQGSGNTIYF,TGTGCCAGCAGTGGAAGGCAGGGTTCTGGAAACACCATATATTTT
.,TRBJ2-3,TRBV5-1,TRBD2,CASKAGGPQDTQYF,TGCGCCAGCAAAGCGGGAGGGCCTCAAGATACGCAGTATTTT
.,TRBJ2-3,TRBV7-3,.,CASSSQGDTQYF,TGTGCCAGCAGCTCCCAGGGGGATACGCAGTATTTT
.,TRBJ2-5,TRBV7-9,TRBD1,CASSSPRGETQYF,TGTGCCAGCAGCTCTCCCAGGGGGGAGACCCAGTACTTC
.,TRBJ2-5,TRBV19,.,CASSKQGRETQYF,TGTGCCAGTAGTAAACAGGGTCGGGAGACCCAGTACTTC
.,TRBJ2-7,TRBV5-4,TRBD2,CASSPTSGSPTYEQYF,TGTGCCAGCAGCCCCACTAGCGGGAGCCCGACCTACGAGCAGTACTTC
.,TRBJ2-3,TRBV9,TRBD1,CASSASGTGGTDTQYF,TGTGCCAGCAGCGCCTCCGGGACAGGGGGCACAGATACGCAGTATTTT
once,TRBJ1-2,TRBV4-3,TRBD1,CASSQDRGIYGYTF,TGCGCCAGCAGCCAGGACAGGGGAATCTATGGCTACACCTTC
once,TRBJ2-3,TRBV28,TRBD2,CASSSGGGTDTQYF,TGTGCCAGCAGTTCGGGGGGAGGGACAGATACGCAGTATTTT
once,TRBJ2-4,TRBV2,TRBD1,CASMGTAVAKNIQYF,TGTGCCAGCATGGGGACAGCTGTAGCCAAAAACATTCAGTACTTC
.,TRBJ2-3,TRBV30,TRBD1,CAWSVGTGGTDTQYF,TGTGCCTGGAGTGTAGGGACAGGGGGCACAGATACGCAGTATTTT
.,TRBJ1-2,TRBV28,TRBD1,CAGQGNYGYTF,TGTGCCGGACAGGGGAACTATGGCTACACCTTC
.,TRBJ2-2,TRBV19,TRBD2,CASCQGAGVGNTGELFF,TGTGCCAGTTGCCAAGGGGCGGGAGTAGGAAACACCGGGGAGCTGTTTTTT
few,TRBJ2-7,TRBV10-2,.,CASSDNYEQYF,TGCGCCAGCAGTGACAACTACGAGCAGTACTTC
.,TRBJ2-1,TRBV7-3,TRBD2,CASSSGLAGGPSNEQFF,TGTGCCAGCAGCTCGGGACTAGCGGGAGGGCCGAGCAATGAGCAGTTCTTC